This TCR beta chain comes out of a study of long-term antiretroviral therapy in people with HIV. Runs used v3.0 of the immunoSEQ assay and were done at survey level. Generated by immunoSEQ multiplex PCR, the TCRdb table keeps only in-frame clones and is missing some. Seen here are about 21,000 clones, around 89% observed once, and the top ten hold 3.5%. Germline loops: CDR1 SGHKS, CDR2 YYEKEE (reference sequence). With V trimmed by 0 bases and J by 4 bases, 6 bases remained unmatched. This CDR3 has 16 amino acids. V is TRBV5-5 and J is TRBJ2-1; 8 bases match TRBD1. The source is a man aged 55 to 70 with HIV. The sample was unsorted PBMCs, taken 2.3 years after starting antiretroviral therapy. The CDR3 protein is CASSLGTGNRYNEQFF. CDR3 in DNA: TGTGCCAGCAGCTTGGGGACAGGGAATAGATACAATGAGCAGTTCTTC.